The TCR beta chain described here comes from a study of regulatory dendritic cells for organ transplantation. On this clone itself: Its antigen is unidentified.

Sorted T cells were CFSE-labeled and cultured 5 days with allogeneic regulatory or mature dendritic cells at 1:10. Looked up from germline, CDR1 is GTSNPN and CDR2 is SVGIG (reference sequence). The CDR3 is made up of 13 amino acids. The V end was cut by 0 bases, the J end by 5 bases, with 10 bases between. The table came from immunoSEQ multiplex PCR; TCRdb's copy has only in-frame clones and leaves some out. The repertoire includes about 20,000 clones, roughly 88% of them detected once, and 0.65% to 0.8% sits in the top ten. Sequencing input: naive CD4+ T cells from blood cultured with regulatory dendritic cells. Subset in this sample: CD45RA+ naive T cells. This chain joins TRBV30 and TRBJ1-1; D is unresolved. This sequence was found in a human donor in good health. The CDR3 sequence is CAWSVDWYTEAFF. The CDR3, as DNA: TGTGCCTGGAGTGTCGATTGGTATACTGAAGCTTTCTTT.